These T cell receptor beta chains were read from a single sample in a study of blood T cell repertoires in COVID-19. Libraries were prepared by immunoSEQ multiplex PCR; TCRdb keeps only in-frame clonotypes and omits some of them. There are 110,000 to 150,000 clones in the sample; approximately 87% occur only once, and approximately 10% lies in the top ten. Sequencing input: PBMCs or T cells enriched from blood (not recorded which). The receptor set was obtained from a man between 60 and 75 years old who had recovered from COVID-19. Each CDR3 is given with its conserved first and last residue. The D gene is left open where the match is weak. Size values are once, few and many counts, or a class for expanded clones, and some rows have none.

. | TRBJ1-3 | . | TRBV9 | TGTGCCAGCAGCACCCGACCCCCGGGCTCTGGAAACACCATATATTTT | CASSTRPPGSGNTIYF
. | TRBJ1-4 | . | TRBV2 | TGTGCCAGCAAGCGGACAGCGGCTAATGAAAAACTGTTTTTT | CASKRTAANEKLFF
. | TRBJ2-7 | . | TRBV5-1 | TGCGCCAGCAGCTTGGGTGGTCAGACTTCCGGGACAAGCCAAGTTAGACCCTACGAGCAGTACTTC | CASSLGGQTSGTSQVRPYEQYF
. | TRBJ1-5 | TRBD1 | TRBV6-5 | TGTGCCAGCAGTTACACAGGGGCTTTCAATCAGCCCCAGCATTTT | CASSYTGAFNQPQHF
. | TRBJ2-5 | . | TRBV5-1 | TGCGCCAGCAGTCAGGGCCAAGGGGAGACCCAGTACTTC | CASSQGQGETQYF
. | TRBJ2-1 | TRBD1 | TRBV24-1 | TGTGCCACCAGTGACCGTCACACGCACCGGGACAGGAGAGACAATGAGCAGTTCTTC | CATSDRHTHRDRRDNEQFF
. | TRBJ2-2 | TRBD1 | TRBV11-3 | TGTGCCAGCAGCCCGGACAGGGAGTGGCCCGGGGAGCTGTTTTTT | CASSPDREWPGELFF
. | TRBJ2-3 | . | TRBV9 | TGTGCCAGCAGCGTACTCCTCAGGGGGGTTACGCAGTATTTT | CASSVLLRGVTQYF
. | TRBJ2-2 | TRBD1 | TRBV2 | TGTGCCAGCAACGGACAGGGGGGGTTAACCGGGGAGCTGTTTTTT | CASNGQGGLTGELFF
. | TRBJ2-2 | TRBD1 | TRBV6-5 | TGTGCCAGCAGCCGTCCGGGACAGGGAGACGGGGAGCTGTTTTTT | CASSRPGQGDGELFF
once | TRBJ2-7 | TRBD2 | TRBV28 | TGTGCCACCGCTTCGGCGGGAGGATCGGGCTACGAGCAGTACTTC | CATASAGGSGYEQYF
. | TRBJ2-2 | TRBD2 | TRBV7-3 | TGTGCCAGCAGCTTACCTGGACTAGCGGGTACCGGGGAGCTGTTTTTT | CASSLPGLAGTGELFF
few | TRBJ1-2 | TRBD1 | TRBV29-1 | TGCAGCGTTGAGCCAGGTCAGGGGGCTATCTATGGCTACACCTTC | CSVEPGQGAIYGYTF
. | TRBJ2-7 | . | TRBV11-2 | TGTGCCAGCAGCTTAGCAGGGGGATGGGGGGAAGAGCAGTACTTC | CASSLAGGWGEEQYF
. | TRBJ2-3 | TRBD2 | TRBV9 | TGTGCCAGCAGCGTAGGAGCGGGACGGCGAGTTGGGGATACGCAGTATTTT | CASSVGAGRRVGDTQYF
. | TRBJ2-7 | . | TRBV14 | TGTGCCAGCAGCTTCACTCACTACGAGCAGTACTTC | CASSFTHYEQYF
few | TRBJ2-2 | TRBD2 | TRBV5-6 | TGTGCCAGCAGCTCGCCGGGACTAGCCGGAACCGGGGAGCTGTTTTTT | CASSSPGLAGTGELFF
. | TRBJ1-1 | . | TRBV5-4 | TGTGCCAGCAGCTTGGATCCTAACACTGAAGCTTTCTTT | CASSLDPNTEAFF
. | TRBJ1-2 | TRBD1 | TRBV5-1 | TGCGCCAGCAGCGCGACAGGGAGGTATGGCTACACCTTC | CASSATGRYGYTF
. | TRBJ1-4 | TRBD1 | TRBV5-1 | TGCGCCAGCAGCTCACCGGGACAGGGGGCCGAAAAACTGTTTTTT | CASSSPGQGAEKLFF
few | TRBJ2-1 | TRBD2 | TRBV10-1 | TGCGCCAGCAGCGCAAGCGGGAGCAGGGAGCAGTTCTTC | CASSASGSREQFF
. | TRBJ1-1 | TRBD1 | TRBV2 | TGTGCCAGCTCAGGACAGGGGAACACTGAAGCTTTCTTT | CASSGQGNTEAFF
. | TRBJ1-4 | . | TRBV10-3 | TGTGCCATCGCGGGGCTCGATGAAAAACTGTTTTTT | CAIAGLDEKLFF
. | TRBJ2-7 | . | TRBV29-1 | TGCAGCGTTGGTAGCTCGGGTTACGAGCAGTACTTC | CSVGSSGYEQYF
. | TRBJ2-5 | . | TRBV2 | TGTGCCAGCAGCCCTAACGCTGGGGAGCAAGAGACCCAGTACTTC | CASSPNAGEQETQYF
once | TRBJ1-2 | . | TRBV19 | TGTGCCAGTAGTATAGCGGGGGGCGCTAACTATGGCTACACCTTC | CASSIAGGANYGYTF
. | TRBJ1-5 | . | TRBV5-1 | TGCGCCAGCAGCTCAGGGGACCAAGATCAGCCCCAGCATTTT | CASSSGDQDQPQHF
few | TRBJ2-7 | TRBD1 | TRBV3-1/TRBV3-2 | TGTGCCAGCAGCCTCCGGGACAGATATACGAACGAGCAGTACTTC | CASSLRDRYTNEQYF
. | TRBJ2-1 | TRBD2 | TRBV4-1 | TGCGCCAGCAGGGCTAGCGGACTATTACAAACTGAGCAGTTCTTC | CASRASGLLQTEQFF
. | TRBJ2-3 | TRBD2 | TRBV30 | TGTGCCTGGACTAGGCTAGCGGGGGGGCTGGGTACGCAGTATTTT | CAWTRLAGGLGTQYF
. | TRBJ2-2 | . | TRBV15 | TGTGCCACCAGCAGAGATCTGCCGACAGACCCCACCGGGGAGCTGTTTTTT | CATSRDLPTDPTGELFF
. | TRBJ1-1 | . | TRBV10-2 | TGCGCCAGCAGTCCAGCGCGCACTGAAGCTTTCTTT | CASSPARTEAFF
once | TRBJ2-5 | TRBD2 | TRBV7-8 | TGTGCCAGCAGCCAGGGGACTAGCGGGGAGACCCAGTACTTC | CASSQGTSGETQYF
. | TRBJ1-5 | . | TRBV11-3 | TGTGCCAGCAGCTTAGATAGACAGACCCAGCATTTT | CASSLDRQTQHF
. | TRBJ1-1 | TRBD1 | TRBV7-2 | TGTGCCAGCAGCTTGACAGGGTTCACTGAAGCTTTCTTT | CASSLTGFTEAFF
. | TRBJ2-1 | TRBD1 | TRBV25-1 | TGTGCCAGCAGTGCTCGACAGGGAGAGCAGTTCTTC | CASSARQGEQFF
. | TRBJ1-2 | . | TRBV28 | TGTGCCAGCAGTTTGAGGGCAGCACGAGGCGACTATGGCTACACCTTC | CASSLRAARGDYGYTF
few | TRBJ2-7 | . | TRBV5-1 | TGCGCCAGCAGCTTGTTATACAGTTCCTACGAGCAGTACTTC | CASSLLYSSYEQYF
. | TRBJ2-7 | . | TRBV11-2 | TGTGCCAGCAGCGCCATGGTCGGGACTGCGCTGGGCGAGCAGTACTTC | CASSAMVGTALGEQYF
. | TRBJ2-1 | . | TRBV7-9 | TGTGCCAGCAGCCCCGGCAGGGGTTCCTACAATGAGCAGTTCTTC | CASSPGRGSYNEQFF
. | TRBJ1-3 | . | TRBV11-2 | TGTGCCAGCAGCTTAATAGGAAACACCATATATTTT | CASSLIGNTIYF
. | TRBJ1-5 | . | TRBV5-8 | TGTGCCAGCAGCTACGAGACAGGCCCGACGGGACAGCCCCAGCATTTT | CASSYETGPTGQPQHF
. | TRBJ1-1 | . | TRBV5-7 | TGTGCCAGCAGCTTTCGTCGCGCCAGGCTATGTGAGGGTTTCTTT | CASSFRRARLCEGFF
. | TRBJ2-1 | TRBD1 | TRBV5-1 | TGCGCCAGCAGTTCCGGGACAGGCATTGAGCAGTTCTTC | CASSSGTGIEQFF
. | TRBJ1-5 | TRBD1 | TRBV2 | TGTGCCAGCAGTTGGGACAGGCAAGAGCCCCAGCATTTT | CASSWDRQEPQHF
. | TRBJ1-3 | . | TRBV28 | TGTGCCAGCATCCTAACCGGCTCTGGAAACACCATATATTTT | CASILTGSGNTIYF
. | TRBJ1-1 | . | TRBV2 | TGTGCCAGCAGGAAGGAGAATACTAACACTGAAGCTTTCTTT | CASRKENTNTEAFF
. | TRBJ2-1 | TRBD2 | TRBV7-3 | TGTGCCAGCAGCCCAAGACTAGCGGGAGAGGATGAGCAGTTCTTC | CASSPRLAGEDEQFF
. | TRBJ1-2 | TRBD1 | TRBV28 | TGTGCCAGCAGGCGAAGACAGGGGACGCATGGCTACACCTTC | CASRRRQGTHGYTF
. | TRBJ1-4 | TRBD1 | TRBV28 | TGTGCCAGCAGTCCCCGGACAGGGAATGAAAAACTGTTTTTT | CASSPRTGNEKLFF
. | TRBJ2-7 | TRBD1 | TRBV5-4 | TGTGCCAGCAGCTTGGGATCCACAGGGGTGGGGTCCTACGAGCAGTACTTC | CASSLGSTGVGSYEQYF
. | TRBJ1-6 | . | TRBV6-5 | TGTGCCAGCAGTTACTCGACACCGGATTCACCCCTCCACTTT | CASSYSTPDSPLHF
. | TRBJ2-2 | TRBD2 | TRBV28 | TGTGCCAGCAGCCCCTCTGGTAGCGGGACCGGGGAGCTGTTTTTT | CASSPSGSGTGELFF
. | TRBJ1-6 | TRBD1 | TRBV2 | TGTGCCAGCAGTGAAGGGGACAGGGGTTATTCACCCCTCCACTTT | CASSEGDRGYSPLHF
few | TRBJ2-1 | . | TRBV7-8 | TGTGCCAGCAGACAAGGGGCCAGGGACAATGAGCAGTTCTTC | CASRQGARDNEQFF
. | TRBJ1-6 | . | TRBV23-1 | TGCGCCAGCAGTCAATTGGGGGGGAATTCACCCCTCCACTTT | CASSQLGGNSPLHF
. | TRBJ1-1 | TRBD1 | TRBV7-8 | TGTGCCAGCACCCTGGACAGGGCGGACACTGAAGCTTTCTTT | CASTLDRADTEAFF
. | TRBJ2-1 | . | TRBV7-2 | TGTGCCAGCAGCCCCCCCAACTGGGAGCAGTTCTTC | CASSPPNWEQFF